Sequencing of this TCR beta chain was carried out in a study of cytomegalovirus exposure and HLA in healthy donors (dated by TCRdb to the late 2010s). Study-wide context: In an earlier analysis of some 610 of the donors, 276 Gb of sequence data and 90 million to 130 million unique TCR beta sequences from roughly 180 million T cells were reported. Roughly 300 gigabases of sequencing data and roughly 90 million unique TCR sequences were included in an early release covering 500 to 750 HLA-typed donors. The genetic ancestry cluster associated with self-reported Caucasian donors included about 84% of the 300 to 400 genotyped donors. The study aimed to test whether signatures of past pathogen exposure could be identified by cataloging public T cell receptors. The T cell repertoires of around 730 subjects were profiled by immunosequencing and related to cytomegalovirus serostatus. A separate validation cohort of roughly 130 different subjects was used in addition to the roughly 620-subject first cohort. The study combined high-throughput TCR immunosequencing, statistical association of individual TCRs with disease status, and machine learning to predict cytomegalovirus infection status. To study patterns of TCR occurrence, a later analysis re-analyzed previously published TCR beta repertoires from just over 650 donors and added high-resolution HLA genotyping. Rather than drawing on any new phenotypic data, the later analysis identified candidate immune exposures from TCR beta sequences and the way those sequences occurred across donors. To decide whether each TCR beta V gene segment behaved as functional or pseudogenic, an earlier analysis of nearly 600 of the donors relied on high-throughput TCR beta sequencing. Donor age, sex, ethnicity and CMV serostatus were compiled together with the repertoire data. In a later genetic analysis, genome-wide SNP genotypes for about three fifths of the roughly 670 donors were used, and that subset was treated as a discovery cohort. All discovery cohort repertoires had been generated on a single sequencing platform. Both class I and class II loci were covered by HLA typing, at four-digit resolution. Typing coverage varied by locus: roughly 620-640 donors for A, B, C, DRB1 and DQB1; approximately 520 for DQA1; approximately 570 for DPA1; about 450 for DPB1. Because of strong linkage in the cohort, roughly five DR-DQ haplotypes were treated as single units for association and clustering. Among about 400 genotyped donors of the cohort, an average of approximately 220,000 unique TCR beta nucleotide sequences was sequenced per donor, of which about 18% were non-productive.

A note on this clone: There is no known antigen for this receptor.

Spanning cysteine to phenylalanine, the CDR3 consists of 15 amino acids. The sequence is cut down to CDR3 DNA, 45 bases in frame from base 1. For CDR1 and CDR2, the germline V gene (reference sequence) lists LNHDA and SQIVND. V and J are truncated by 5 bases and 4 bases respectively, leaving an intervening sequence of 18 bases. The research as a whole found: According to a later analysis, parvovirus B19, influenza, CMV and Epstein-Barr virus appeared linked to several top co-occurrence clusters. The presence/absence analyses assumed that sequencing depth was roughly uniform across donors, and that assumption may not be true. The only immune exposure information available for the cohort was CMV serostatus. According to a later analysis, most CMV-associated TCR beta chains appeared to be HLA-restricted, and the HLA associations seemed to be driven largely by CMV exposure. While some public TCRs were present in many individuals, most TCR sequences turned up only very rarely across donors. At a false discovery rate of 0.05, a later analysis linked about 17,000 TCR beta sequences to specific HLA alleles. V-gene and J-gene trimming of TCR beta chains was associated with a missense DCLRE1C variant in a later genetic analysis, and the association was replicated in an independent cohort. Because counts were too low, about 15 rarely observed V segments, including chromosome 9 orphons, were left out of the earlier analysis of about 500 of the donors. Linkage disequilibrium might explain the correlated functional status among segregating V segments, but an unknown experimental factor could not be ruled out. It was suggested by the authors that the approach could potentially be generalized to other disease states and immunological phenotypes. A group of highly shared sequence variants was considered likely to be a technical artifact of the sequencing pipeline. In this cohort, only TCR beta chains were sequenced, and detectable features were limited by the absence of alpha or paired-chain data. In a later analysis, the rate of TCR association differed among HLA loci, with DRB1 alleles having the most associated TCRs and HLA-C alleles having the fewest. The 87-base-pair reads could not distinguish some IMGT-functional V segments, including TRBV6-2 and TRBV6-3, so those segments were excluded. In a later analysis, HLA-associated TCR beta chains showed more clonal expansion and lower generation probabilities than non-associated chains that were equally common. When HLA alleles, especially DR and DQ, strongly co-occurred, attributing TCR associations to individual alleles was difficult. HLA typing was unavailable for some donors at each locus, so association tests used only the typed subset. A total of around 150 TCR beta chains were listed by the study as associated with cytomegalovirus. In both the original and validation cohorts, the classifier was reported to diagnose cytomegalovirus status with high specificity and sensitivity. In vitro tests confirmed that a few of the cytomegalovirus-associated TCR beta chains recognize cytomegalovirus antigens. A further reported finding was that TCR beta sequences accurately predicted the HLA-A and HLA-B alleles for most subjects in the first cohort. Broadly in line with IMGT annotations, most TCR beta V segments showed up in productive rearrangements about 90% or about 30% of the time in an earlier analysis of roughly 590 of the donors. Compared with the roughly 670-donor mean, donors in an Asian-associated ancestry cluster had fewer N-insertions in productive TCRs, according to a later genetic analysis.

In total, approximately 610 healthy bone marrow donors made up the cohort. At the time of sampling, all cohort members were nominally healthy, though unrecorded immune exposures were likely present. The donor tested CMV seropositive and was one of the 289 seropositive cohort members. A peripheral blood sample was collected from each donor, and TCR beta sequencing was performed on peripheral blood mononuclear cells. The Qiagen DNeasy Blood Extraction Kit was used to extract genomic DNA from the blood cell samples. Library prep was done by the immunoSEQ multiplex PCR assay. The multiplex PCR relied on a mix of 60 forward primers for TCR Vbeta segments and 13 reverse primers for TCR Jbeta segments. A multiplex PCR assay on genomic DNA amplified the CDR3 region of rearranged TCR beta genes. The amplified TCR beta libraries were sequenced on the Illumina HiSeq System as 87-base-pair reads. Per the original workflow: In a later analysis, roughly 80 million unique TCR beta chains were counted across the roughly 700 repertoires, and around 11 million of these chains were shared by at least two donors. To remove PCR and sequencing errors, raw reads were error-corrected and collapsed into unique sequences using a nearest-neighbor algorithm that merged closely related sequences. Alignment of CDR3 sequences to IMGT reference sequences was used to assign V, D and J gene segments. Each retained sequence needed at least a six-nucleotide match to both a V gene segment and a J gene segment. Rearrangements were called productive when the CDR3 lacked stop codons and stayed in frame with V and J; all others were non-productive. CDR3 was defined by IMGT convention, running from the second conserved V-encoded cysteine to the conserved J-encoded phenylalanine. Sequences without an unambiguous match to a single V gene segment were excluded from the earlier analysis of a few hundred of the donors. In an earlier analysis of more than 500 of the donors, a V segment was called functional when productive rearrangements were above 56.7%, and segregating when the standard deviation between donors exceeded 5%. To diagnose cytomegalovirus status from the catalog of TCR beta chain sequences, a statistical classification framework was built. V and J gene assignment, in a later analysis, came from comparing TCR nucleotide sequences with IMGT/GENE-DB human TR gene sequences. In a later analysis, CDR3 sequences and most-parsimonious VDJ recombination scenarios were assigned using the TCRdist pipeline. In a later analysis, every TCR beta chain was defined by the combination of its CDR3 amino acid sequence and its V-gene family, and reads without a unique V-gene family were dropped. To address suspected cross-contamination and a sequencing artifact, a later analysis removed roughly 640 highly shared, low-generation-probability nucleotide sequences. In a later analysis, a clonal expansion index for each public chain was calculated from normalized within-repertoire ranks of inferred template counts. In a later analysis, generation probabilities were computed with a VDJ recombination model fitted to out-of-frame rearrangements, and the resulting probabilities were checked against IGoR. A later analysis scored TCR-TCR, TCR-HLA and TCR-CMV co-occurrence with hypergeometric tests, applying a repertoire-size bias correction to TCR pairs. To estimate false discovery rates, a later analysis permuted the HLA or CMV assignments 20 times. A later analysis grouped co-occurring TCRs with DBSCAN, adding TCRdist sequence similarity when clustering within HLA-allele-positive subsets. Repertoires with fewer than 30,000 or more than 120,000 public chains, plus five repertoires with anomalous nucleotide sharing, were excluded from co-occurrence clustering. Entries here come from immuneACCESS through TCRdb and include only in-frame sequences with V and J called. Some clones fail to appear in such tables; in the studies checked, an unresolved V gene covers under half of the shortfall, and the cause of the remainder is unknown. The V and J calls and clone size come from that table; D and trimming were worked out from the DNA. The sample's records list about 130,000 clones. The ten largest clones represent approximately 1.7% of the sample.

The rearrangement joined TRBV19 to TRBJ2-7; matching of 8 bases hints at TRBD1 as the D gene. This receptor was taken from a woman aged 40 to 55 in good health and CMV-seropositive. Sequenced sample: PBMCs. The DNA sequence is TGTGCCAGTAGTCCGGCGACAGGGGAGGGTTACGAGCAGTACTTC. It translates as CASSPATGEGYEQYF. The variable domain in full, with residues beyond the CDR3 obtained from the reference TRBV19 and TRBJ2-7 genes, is DGGITQSPKYLFRKEGQNVTLSCEQNLNHDAMYWYRQDPGQGLRLIYYSQIVNDFQKGDIAEGYSVSREKKESFPLTVTSAQKNPTAFYLCASSPATGEGYEQYFGPGTRLTVT.